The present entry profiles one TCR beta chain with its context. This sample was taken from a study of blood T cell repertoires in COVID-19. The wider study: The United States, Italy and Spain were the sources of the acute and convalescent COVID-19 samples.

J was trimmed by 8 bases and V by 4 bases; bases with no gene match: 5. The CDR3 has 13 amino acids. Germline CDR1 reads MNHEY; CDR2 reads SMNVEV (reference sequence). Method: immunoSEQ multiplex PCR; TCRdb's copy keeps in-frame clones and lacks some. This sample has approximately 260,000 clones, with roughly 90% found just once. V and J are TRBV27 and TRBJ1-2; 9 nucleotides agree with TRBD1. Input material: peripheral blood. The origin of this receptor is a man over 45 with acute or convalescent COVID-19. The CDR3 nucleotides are TGTGCCAGCAGTTCCCACAGGGGGCTCGGCTACACCTTC. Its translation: CASSSHRGLGYTF.